Presented here are 7 T cell receptor beta chains from one specimen sequenced in a study of cytomegalovirus exposure and HLA in healthy donors (TCRdb year 2017). The library was built by means of the immunoSEQ multiplex PCR assay. A mixture of 60 forward primers for TCR Vbeta segments and 13 reverse primers for TCR Jbeta segments was used in the multiplex PCR. This is the immuneACCESS table as TCRdb keeps it, with only in-frame sequences that have V and J called. A part of the clones is gone; compared with another copy, unresolved V genes explain less than half, and the rest is unexplained. The sample's clone listing holds around 100,000 clones. The biggest ten clones account for 0.55% to 0.65% of the sample. Material: PBMCs. The source is a man aged 45-65 years in good health and CMV-seronegative.

The J gene is TRBJ2-5, the V gene TRBV6-5; the D gene is possibly TRBD1 (5 bases). The J call may not be correct, given that the DNA end is closer to TRBJ2-7. CDR1 is MNHEY, CDR2 SVGAGI, per germline. There are 13 residues in the CDR3. CDR3 loop: CASSYSGVYEQYF. The CDR3 DNA follows: TGTGCCAGCAGTTACTCAGGGGTCTACGAGCAGTACTTC.

The chain is built from TRBV18 and TRBJ2-2; 7 bases map to TRBD1. The CDR3 runs 14 residues. V lost 3 bases and J lost 7; bases outside the gene matches: 5. Germline V gene sequence: CDR1 KGHSH, CDR2 LQKENI. CDR3 sequence (DNA): TGTGCCAGCTCACCGACAGGGAGTAACGGGGAGCTGTTTTTT. Translated: CASSPTGSNGELFF.

The J gene is TRBJ2-1, the V gene TRBV13, with unresolved D. This CDR3 is built from 13 residues. From germline, CDR1 is PRHDT and CDR2 FYEKMQ (reference sequence). V was cut by 4 bases and J by 12 bases, with 16 bases left in between. CDR3: CASSYPSGLTQFF. The CDR3 coding sequence is TGTGCCAGCAGCTACCCCTCCGGGTTGACGCAGTTCTTC.

The V call is TRBV10-3, the J call TRBJ1-5; 7 nucleotides agree with TRBD1. Germline CDR1 ENHRY, CDR2 SYGVKD. The trim removed 2 bases at V and 5 bases at J, leaving 3 bases unmatched. The CDR3 sequence is 14 residues long. The CDR3 protein is CAISEDRAHQPQHF. The DNA of the CDR3 is TGTGCCATCAGTGAGGACAGGGCGCATCAGCCCCAGCATTTT.

The rearrangement links TRBV5-5 to TRBJ2-1; weak D call: TRBD1 (5 bases). The V end lost 3 bases, the J end lost 0 bases, and 10 bases lay between the germline ends. The germline CDR1 and CDR2 sequences are SGHKS and YYEKEE (reference sequence). The CDR3 length is 15 residues. The CDR3 loop is CASSSGHVSYNEQFF. The CDR3 nucleotides are TGTGCCAGCAGCTCCGGACATGTCTCCTACAATGAGCAGTTCTTC.

Written as DNA, the CDR3 is TGTGCCAGCTCACCACCTTCGCCGGGGGTCTACGAGCAGTACTTC. Its protein product is CASSPPSPGVYEQYF. The gene calls are TRBV18 and TRBJ2-7, with D possibly matching TRBD2 (6 bases). There are 15 residues in the CDR3. Trimming stripped 0 bases from V and 3 bases from J, with 12 bases between. The V gene's germline CDR1 is KGHSH and CDR2 LQKENI.

The CDR3 region is CASSEYRGSYNSPLHF. CDR3 nucleotide sequence: TGTGCCAGCAGTGAATATAGGGGCTCCTATAATTCACCCCTCCACTTT. The rearrangement links TRBV2 to TRBJ1-6; D may be TRBD1 (5 bases). CDR3 length equals 16 residues. Germline lookup yields CDR1 SNHLY and CDR2 FYNNEI. Trimming removed 2 bases at V and 0 bases at J, with 8 bases between.